This entry lists 7 T cell receptor beta chains sequenced from one sample in a study of vaccination and CD4 T cells after COVID-19. The Oncomine TCR Beta short-read assay was applied to DNA of cultured CD4+ T cells. One entry per CDR3 protein, called by TCRdb with MiXCR from the PCR reads. The table includes around 21,000 distinct CDR3 sequences, approximately 50% detected once. Their recognized antigens are unknown. The treatment denotes: roughly nine-day PBMC culture with coronavirus spike peptide pools or control peptides (ViraFEST assay). Sequenced input: CD4+ T cells from blood, cultured in vitro. All receptors come from a human donor who had recovered from COVID-19.

V gene TRBV20-1 combines with J gene TRBJ2-1, with 8 bases matching TRBD1. The trim removed 3 bases at V and 3 bases at J, leaving 4 bases unmatched. Germline values: CDR1 DFQATT, CDR2 SNEGSKA (reference sequence). This CDR3 spans 14 amino acids. CDR3 sequence (DNA): TGCAGTGCTAGTATTGGACAGGGCTACAATGAGCAGTTCTTC. It translates to CSASIGQGYNEQFF.

In its sample, this clonotype was seen once. The J gene is TRBJ2-6, the V gene TRBV7-9; no firm D call. V gave up 0 bases and J gave up 0 bases, with 6 bases separating them. Germline lookup yields CDR1 SEHNR and CDR2 FQNEAQ (reference sequence). This CDR3 is built from 16 residues. This chain's CDR3 is CASSLAFGSGANVLTF. In DNA, the CDR3 is TGTGCCAGCAGCTTAGCTTTCGGCTCTGGGGCCAACGTCCTGACTTTC.

V usage is TRBV19 and J usage is TRBJ1-1, with D uncertain. Trimming took 4 bases from V and 0 from J, leaving 12 bases between them. Germline assignment: CDR1 LNHDA and CDR2 SQIVND (reference sequence). The CDR3 runs to 15 residues. This CDR3 reads CASSSRQRVNTEAFF. The CDR3 nucleotides are TGTGCCAGTAGTAGCCGGCAAAGGGTGAACACTGAAGCTTTCTTT. The variable domain in full, with the rest retrieved from reference TRBV19 and TRBJ1-1, is DGGITQSPKYLFRKEGQNVTLSCEQNLNHDAMYWYRQDPGQGLRLIYYSQIVNDFQKGDIAEGYSVSREKKESFPLTVTSAQKNPTAFYLCASSSRQRVNTEAFFGQGTRLTVV.

The J gene is TRBJ2-7, the V gene TRBV27; 10 nucleotides match TRBD1. CDR1 is MNHEY, CDR2 SMNVEV, per germline (reference sequence). The CDR3 contains 15 residues. With 0 bases clipped from V and 5 bases from J, the junction kept 4 bases outside the gene matches. CDR3 nucleotide sequence: TGTGCCAGCAGTTTATCGAGGGACAGGGGCCACGAGCAGTACTTC. It encodes CASSLSRDRGHEQYF.

This clonotype occurred a few times. The gene calls are TRBV28 and TRBJ2-5, with unresolved D. Germline CDR1 MDHEN, CDR2 SYDVKM. The V end lost 4 bases, the J end lost 4 bases, and 7 bases lay between the germline ends. This CDR3 has 12 residues. The CDR3 DNA is TGTGCCAGCAGTTCACCGGTAGAGACCCAGTACTTC. The encoded protein is CASSSPVETQYF.

The sample holds a few counts of this clonotype. The V call is TRBV7-9, the J call TRBJ2-5; D gene unclear. Trimming shortened V by 1 base and J by 2 bases, and 17 bases separated the two germline ends. Germline V gene data show CDR1 as SEHNR and CDR2 as FQNEAQ (reference sequence). This CDR3 is 17 amino acids long. Here the CDR3 reads CASSLGLGWAGQETQYF. CDR3 coding DNA: TGTGCCAGCAGCTTAGGCCTAGGTTGGGCAGGTCAAGAGACCCAGTACTTC.

This clonotype was found a few times. The J gene is TRBJ2-4, the V gene TRBV7-8, with D uncertain. The germline V gene encodes CDR1 SGHVS and CDR2 FQNEAQ. This CDR3 spans 15 amino acids. V gave up 4 bases and J gave up 9 bases, with 19 bases separating them. The CDR3 region is CASSSLDPPRSIQYF. CDR3 nucleotides: TGTGCCAGCAGCTCCCTGGACCCTCCCCGATCCATTCAGTACTTC.